The present TCR beta chain was sequenced within a study of cytomegalovirus exposure and HLA in healthy donors. Study-wide results and limits: The authors later linked a missense DCLRE1C variant to TCR beta V- and J-gene trimming. An Asian-associated ancestry cluster reportedly showed fewer N-insertions than the approximately 660-donor mean in a later analysis.

A remark on this clone: Its specificity is not known.

Primers included in the PCR were 60 Vbeta and 13 Jbeta primers. Sequenced by immunoSEQ multiplex PCR; TCRdb stores in-frame clones only, minus some. The table has roughly 180,000 clones, 78% seen once. Germline V gives CDR1 SGHVS, CDR2 FNYEAQ. J was trimmed by 2 bases and V by 3 bases; bases with no gene match: 7. CDR3 length equals 15 residues. The sequenced sample was PBMCs. The chain couples TRBV7-6 to TRBJ2-7, with 7 positions matching TRBD2. The TCR comes from a woman between 25 and 40 years old in good health and CMV-seropositive. CDR3 loop: CASSLPSSGAYEQYF. As DNA, the CDR3 is TGTGCCAGCAGCTTGCCCTCAAGCGGGGCCTACGAGCAGTACTTC.